This TCR beta chain originates from a study of OX40 agonist ivuxolimab in advanced cancers. Across the whole study: In this cohort, patients received ivuxolimab, an agonistic anti-OX40 (CD134) antibody. A history of anti-PD-1, anti-PD-L1 or anti-CTLA-4 therapy was acceptable, and approximately 39% had some.

Generated by immunoSEQ multiplex PCR, the TCRdb table keeps only in-frame clones and is missing some. The table shows tens of thousands of clones, with nearly 95% occurring only once. The CDR3 contains 16 residues. The germline V and J ends were trimmed by 0 bases and 7 bases, with 15 bases remaining between them. Germline V gene data show CDR1 as LNHNV and CDR2 as YYDKDF (reference sequence). This receptor was taken from an adult with an advanced solid tumor such as melanoma, head and neck, liver or kidney cancer. The sample here was CD4+ or CD8+ T cells sorted from blood, taken in a trial of the OX40 agonist ivuxolimab. The genes are TRBV15 and TRBJ1-4, with D uncertain. This chain's CDR3 is CATSRDSTTPSEKLFF. The CDR3 nucleotides read TGTGCCACCAGCAGAGATTCAACGACCCCTAGTGAAAAACTGTTTTTT.